This is a list of T cell receptor beta chains from one sample in a study of blood T cell repertoires in COVID-19. Sequencing was performed with immunoSEQ multiplex PCR; in TCRdb, only in-frame clones are kept and a portion is missing. Of some 150,000 clones listed, approximately 88% are singletons. Sequencing was done on a sample of peripheral blood. All receptors come from a woman between 45 and 60 years old with acute or convalescent COVID-19. Both conserved end residues are part of each CDR3. Fields, in order: D gene, V gene, J gene, clone size, CDR3 DNA, CDR3 protein. A D gene is named only where the DNA matches it firmly. Clone size appears in some rows only: once, few, many, or a class for an expanded clone.

D gene: TRBD1; V gene: TRBV7-7; J gene: TRBJ2-7; clone size: .; CDR3 DNA: TGTGCCAGCAGCTTAGGGACAGGGGGCATTTACGAGCAGTACTTC; CDR3 protein: CASSLGTGGIYEQYF
D gene: TRBD1; V gene: TRBV7-2; J gene: TRBJ1-2; clone size: .; CDR3 DNA: TGTGCCAGCAGCTTGGGACAGATTTATGGCTACACCTTC; CDR3 protein: CASSLGQIYGYTF
D gene: TRBD1; V gene: TRBV27; J gene: TRBJ2-7; clone size: .; CDR3 DNA: TGTGCCAGCAGTCGGACAGGCGTCCGCTACGAGCAGTACTTC; CDR3 protein: CASSRTGVRYEQYF
D gene: .; V gene: TRBV24-1; J gene: TRBJ1-2; clone size: .; CDR3 DNA: TGTGCCACCAGTGATGGCCCTCACACGGGGGACTATGGCTACACCTTC; CDR3 protein: CATSDGPHTGDYGYTF
D gene: TRBD2; V gene: TRBV7-3; J gene: TRBJ2-1; clone size: .; CDR3 DNA: TGTGCCAGCAGCTTAGGACCGGGAGGGTCCTACAATGAGCAGTTCTTC; CDR3 protein: CASSLGPGGSYNEQFF
D gene: TRBD1; V gene: TRBV7-3; J gene: TRBJ1-1; clone size: .; CDR3 DNA: TGTGCCAGCAGCCCCGGGACAGGGTACTCAGAAGCTTTCTTT; CDR3 protein: CASSPGTGYSEAFF
D gene: .; V gene: TRBV10-1; J gene: TRBJ1-2; clone size: .; CDR3 DNA: TGCGCCAGCAGTGAGGGACAAGCTGGCTACACCTTC; CDR3 protein: CASSEGQAGYTF
D gene: .; V gene: TRBV5-1; J gene: TRBJ1-1; clone size: .; CDR3 DNA: TGCGCCAGCAGCTTCATCGGCGGCAACACTGAAGCTTTCTTT; CDR3 protein: CASSFIGGNTEAFF
D gene: TRBD1; V gene: TRBV6-2/TRBV6-3; J gene: TRBJ2-3; clone size: .; CDR3 DNA: TGTGCCAGCAGCAGCAGGGACAGGGGAACAGATACGCAGTATTTT; CDR3 protein: CASSSRDRGTDTQYF
D gene: .; V gene: TRBV19; J gene: TRBJ2-7; clone size: .; CDR3 DNA: TGTGCCAGTAGTATCCCTGGGGAGGGGGGAACCTACGAGCAGTACTTC; CDR3 protein: CASSIPGEGGTYEQYF
D gene: .; V gene: TRBV6-4; J gene: TRBJ1-5; clone size: .; CDR3 DNA: TGTGCCAGACTTGGGGGGGTGCCCACGTGGGTGCCCCAGCATTTT; CDR3 protein: CARLGGVPTWVPQHF
D gene: TRBD1; V gene: TRBV27; J gene: TRBJ2-7; clone size: .; CDR3 DNA: TGTGCCAGCAGGGGACAGAAGGGCTCCTACGAGCAGTACTTC; CDR3 protein: CASRGQKGSYEQYF
D gene: TRBD2; V gene: TRBV6-5; J gene: TRBJ2-5; clone size: .; CDR3 DNA: TGTGCCAGCAGTTACTCGACTAGCGGGGGGGAGACCCAGTACTTC; CDR3 protein: CASSYSTSGGETQYF
D gene: TRBD2; V gene: TRBV7-3; J gene: TRBJ2-1; clone size: once; CDR3 DNA: TGTGCCAGCAGGTCTAGCGGGAGTGGCAATGAGCAGTTCTTC; CDR3 protein: CASRSSGSGNEQFF
D gene: TRBD2; V gene: TRBV5-6; J gene: TRBJ2-7; clone size: .; CDR3 DNA: TGTGCCAGCAGCTTGGGAGCGAGCGGGGGCGCCTACGAGCAGTACTTC; CDR3 protein: CASSLGASGGAYEQYF
D gene: TRBD1; V gene: TRBV4-2; J gene: TRBJ1-6; clone size: few; CDR3 DNA: TGTGCCAGCAGCCCTCGGACAGGGGGCAACAATTCACCCCTCCACTTT; CDR3 protein: CASSPRTGGNNSPLHF
D gene: .; V gene: TRBV7-6; J gene: TRBJ2-6; clone size: .; CDR3 DNA: TGTGCCAGCAGCTTAAGAGGCTCTGGGGCCAACGTCCTGACTTTC; CDR3 protein: CASSLRGSGANVLTF